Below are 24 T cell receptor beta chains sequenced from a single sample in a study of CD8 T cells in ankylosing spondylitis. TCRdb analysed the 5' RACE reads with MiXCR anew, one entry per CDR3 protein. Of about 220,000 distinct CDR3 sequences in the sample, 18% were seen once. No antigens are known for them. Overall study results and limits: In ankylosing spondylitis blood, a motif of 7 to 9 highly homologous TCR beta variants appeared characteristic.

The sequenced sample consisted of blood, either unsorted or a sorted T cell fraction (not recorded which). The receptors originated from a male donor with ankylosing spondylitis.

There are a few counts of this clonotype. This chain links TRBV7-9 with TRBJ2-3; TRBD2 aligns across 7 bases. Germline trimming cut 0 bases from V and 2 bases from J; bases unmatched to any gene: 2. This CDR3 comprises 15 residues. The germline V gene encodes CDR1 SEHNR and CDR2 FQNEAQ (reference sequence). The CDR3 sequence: CASSLAAGVTDTQYF. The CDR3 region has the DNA TGTGCCAGCAGCTTAGCGGCGGGAGTCACAGATACGCAGTATTTT.

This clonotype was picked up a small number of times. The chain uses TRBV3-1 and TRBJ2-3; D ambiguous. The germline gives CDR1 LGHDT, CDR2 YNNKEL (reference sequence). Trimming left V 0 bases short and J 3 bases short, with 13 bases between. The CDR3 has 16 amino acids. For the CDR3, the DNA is TGTGCCAGCAGCCAAGAATTCGGGCAGGTAACAGATACGCAGTATTTT. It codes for CASSQEFGQVTDTQYF.

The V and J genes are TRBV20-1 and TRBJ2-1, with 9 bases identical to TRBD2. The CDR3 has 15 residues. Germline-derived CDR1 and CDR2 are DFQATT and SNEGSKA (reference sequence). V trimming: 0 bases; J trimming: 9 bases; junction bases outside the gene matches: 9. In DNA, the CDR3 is TGCAGTGCTAGAGATCTAGCGGGATCTGGGGGTGAGCAGTTCTTC. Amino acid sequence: CSARDLAGSGGEQFF.

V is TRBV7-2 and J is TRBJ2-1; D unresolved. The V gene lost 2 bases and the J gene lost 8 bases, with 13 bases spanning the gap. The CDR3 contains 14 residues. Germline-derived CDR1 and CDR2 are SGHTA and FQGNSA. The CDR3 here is CASSLKWGPDEQFF. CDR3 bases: TGTGCCAGCAGCTTAAAGTGGGGTCCGGATGAGCAGTTCTTC.

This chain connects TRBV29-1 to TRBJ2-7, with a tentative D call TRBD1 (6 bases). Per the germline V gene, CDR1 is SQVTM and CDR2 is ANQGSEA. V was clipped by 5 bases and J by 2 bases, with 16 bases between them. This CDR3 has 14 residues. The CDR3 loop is CSVTVDRSPYEQYF. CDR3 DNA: TGCAGCGTTACGGTCGACAGGTCCCCCTACGAGCAGTACTTC.

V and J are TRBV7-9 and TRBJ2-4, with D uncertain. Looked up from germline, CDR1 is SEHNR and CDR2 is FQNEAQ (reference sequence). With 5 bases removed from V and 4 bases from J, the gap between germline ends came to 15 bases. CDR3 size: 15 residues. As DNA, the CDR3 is TGTGCCAGCAGCCAGGTGGGGATGTGGAAAAACATTCAGTACTTC. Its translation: CASSQVGMWKNIQYF.

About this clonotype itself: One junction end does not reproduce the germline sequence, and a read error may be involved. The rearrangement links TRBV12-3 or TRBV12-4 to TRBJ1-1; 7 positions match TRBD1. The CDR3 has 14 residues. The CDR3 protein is CASSAVTGRTEALF. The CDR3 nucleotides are TGTGCCAGCAGTGCAGTGACAGGGAGGACTGAAGCTTTGTTT.

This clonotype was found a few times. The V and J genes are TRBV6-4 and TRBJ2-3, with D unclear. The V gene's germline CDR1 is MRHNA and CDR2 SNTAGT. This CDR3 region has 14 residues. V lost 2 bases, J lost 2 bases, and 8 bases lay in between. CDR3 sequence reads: CASSDGPDTDTQYF. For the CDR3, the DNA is TGTGCCAGCAGTGACGGGCCCGACACAGATACGCAGTATTTT.

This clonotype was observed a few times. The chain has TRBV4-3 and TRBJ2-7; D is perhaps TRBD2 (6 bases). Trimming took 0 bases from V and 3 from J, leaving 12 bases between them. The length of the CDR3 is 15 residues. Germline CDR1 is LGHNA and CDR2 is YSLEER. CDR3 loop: CASSQDLEGLYEQYF. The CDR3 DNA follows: TGCGCCAGCAGCCAAGATTTGGAGGGGCTCTACGAGCAGTACTTC.

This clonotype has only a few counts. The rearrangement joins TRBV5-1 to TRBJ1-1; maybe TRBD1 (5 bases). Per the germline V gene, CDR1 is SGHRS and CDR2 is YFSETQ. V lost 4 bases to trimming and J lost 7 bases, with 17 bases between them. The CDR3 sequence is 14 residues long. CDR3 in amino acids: CASSPFWGSGEAFF. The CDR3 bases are TGCGCCAGCAGCCCCTTTTGGGGCTCAGGTGAAGCTTTCTTT.

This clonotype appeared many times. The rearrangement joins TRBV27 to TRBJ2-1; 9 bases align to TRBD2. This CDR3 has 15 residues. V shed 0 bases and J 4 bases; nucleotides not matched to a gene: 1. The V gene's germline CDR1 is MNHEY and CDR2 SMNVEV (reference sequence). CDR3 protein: CASSLSSGSYNEQFF. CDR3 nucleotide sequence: TGTGCCAGCAGTTTATCTAGCGGGAGTTACAATGAGCAGTTCTTC.

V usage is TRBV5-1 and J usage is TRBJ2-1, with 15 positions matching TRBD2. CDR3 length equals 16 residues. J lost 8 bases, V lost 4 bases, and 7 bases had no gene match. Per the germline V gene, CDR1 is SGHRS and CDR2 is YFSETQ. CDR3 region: CASSPGLAGGGDEQFF. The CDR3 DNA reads TGCGCCAGCAGCCCGGGACTAGCGGGGGGTGGGGATGAGCAGTTCTTC.

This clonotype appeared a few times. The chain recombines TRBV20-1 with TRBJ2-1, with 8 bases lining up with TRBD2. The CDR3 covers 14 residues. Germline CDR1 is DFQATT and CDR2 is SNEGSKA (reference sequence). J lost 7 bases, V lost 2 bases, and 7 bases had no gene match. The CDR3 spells CSARSGLGSNEQFF. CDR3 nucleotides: TGCAGTGCTAGATCGGGACTAGGTTCTAATGAGCAGTTCTTC.

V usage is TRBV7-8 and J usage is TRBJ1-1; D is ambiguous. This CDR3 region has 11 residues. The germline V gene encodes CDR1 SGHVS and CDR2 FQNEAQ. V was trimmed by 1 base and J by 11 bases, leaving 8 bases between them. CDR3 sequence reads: CASSLGNGAFF. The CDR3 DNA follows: TGTGCCAGCAGCTTAGGAAATGGCGCTTTCTTT.

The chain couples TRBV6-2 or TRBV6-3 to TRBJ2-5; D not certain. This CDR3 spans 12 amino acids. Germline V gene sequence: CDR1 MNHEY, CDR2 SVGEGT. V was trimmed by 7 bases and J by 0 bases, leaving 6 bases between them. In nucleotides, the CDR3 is TGTGCCAGCAACAATTACCAAGAGACCCAGTACTTC. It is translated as CASNNYQETQYF.

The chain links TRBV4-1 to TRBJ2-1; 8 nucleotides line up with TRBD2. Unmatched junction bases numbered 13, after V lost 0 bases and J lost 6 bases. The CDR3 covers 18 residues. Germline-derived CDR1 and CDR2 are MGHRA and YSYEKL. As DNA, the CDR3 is TGCGCCAGCAGCCAAGAGCAAATGGCGGGAGGAACGGGCAATGAGCAGTTCTTC. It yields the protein CASSQEQMAGGTGNEQFF.

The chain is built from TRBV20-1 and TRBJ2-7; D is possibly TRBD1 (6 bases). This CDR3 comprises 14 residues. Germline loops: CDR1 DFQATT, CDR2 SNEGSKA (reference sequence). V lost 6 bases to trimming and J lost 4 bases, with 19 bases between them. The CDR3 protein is CSARDTLANYEQYF. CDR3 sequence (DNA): TGCAGTGCCAGGGACACCCTCGCGAATTACGAGCAGTACTTC.

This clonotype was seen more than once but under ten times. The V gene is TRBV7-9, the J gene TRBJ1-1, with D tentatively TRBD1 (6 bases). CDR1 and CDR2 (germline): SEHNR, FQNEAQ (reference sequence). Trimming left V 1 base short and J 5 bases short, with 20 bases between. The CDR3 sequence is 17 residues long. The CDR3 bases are TGTGCCAGCAGCTTAGGCGAGGCCAGGGGTCTTCTAACTGAAGCTTTCTTT. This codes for CASSLGEARGLLTEAFF. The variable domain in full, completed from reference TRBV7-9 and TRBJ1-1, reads DTGVSQNPRHKITKRGQNVTFRCDPISEHNRLYWYRQTLGQGPEFLTYFQNEAQLEKSRLLSDRFSAERPKGSFSTLEIQRTEQGDSAMYLCASSLGEARGLLTEAFFGQGTRLTVV.

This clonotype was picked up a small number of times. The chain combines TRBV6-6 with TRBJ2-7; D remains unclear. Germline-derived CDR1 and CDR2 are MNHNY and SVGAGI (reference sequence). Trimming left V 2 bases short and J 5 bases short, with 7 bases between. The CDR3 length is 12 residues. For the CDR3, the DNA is TGTGCCAGCAGTTACGGGTTGAACGAGCAGTACTTC. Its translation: CASSYGLNEQYF.

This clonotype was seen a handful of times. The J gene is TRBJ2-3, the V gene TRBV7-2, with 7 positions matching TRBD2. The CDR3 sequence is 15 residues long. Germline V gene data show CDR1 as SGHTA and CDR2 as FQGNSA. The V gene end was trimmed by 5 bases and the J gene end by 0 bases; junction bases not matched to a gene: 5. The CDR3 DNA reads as TGTGCCAGCAGCAGGCTTAGCGGGAGCACAGATACGCAGTATTTT. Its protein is CASSRLSGSTDTQYF.

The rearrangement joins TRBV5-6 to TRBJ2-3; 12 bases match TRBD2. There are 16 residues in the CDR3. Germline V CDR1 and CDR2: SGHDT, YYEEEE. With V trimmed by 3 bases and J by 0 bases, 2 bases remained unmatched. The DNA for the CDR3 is TGTGCCAGCAGCTGGGGGACTAGCGGGAGCACAGATACGCAGTATTTT. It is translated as CASSWGTSGSTDTQYF.

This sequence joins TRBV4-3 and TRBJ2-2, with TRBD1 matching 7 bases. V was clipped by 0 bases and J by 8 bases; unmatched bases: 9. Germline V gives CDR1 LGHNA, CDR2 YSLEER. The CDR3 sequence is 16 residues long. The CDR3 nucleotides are TGCGCCAGCAGCCAAGAATCGGCTAGGGGGCCAGGGGAGCTGTTTTTT. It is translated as CASSQESARGPGELFF.

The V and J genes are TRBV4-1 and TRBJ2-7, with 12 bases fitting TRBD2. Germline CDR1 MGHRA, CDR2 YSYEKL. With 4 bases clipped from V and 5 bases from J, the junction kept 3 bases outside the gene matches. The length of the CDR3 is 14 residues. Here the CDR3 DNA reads TGCGCCAGCAGCCCAAGACTAGCGGGAGACGAGCAGTACTTC. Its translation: CASSPRLAGDEQYF.

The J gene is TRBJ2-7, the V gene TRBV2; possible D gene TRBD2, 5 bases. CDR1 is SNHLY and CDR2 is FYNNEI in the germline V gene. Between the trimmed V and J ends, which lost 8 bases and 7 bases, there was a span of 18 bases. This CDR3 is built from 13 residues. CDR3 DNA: TGTGCCAGCGCCTACGGGATAGCTGTGGAGCAGTACTTC. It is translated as CASAYGIAVEQYF. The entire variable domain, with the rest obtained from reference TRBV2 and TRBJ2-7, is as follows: EPEVTQTPSHQVTQMGQEVILRCVPISNHLYFYWYRQILGQKVEFLVSFYNNEISEKSEIFDDQFSVERPDGSNFTLKIRSTKLEDSAMYFCASAYGIAVEQYFGPGTRLTVT.